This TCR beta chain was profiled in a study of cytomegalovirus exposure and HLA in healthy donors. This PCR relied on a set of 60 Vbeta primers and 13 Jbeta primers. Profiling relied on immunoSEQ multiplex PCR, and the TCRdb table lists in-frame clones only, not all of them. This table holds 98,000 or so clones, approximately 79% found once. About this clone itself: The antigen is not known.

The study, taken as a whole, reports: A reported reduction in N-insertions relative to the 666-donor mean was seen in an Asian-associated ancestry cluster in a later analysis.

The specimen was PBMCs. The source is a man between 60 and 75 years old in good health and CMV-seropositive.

Written as DNA, the CDR3 is TGTGCCAGCAACAGCCACGAGCAGTACTTC. It specifies CASNSHEQYF. V usage is TRBV6-1 and J usage is TRBJ2-7; D gene unclear. The CDR3 has 10 residues. Germline lookup yields CDR1 MNHNS and CDR2 SASEGT. Trimming shortened V by 7 bases and J by 5 bases, and 6 bases separated the two germline ends.